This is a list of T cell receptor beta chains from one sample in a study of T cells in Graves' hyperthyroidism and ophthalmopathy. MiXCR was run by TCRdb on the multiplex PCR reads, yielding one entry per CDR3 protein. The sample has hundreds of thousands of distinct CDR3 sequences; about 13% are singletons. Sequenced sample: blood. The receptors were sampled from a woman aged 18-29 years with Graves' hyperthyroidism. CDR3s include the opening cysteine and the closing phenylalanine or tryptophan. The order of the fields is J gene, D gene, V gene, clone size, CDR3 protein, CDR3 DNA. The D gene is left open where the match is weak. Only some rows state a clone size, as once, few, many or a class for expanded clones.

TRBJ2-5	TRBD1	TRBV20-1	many	CSALGLTGGSRETQYF	TGCAGTGCTCTGGGCCTTACAGGGGGCTCAAGAGAGACCCAGTACTTC
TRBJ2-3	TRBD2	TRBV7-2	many	CASSLAGGTQYF	TGTGCCAGCAGCTTAGCGGGAGGGACCCAGTATTTT
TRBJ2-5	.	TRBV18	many	CASSLTWAETQYF	TGTGCCAGCTCACTCACCTGGGCAGAGACCCAGTACTTC
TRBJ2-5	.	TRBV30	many	CAWNRLEETQYF	TGTGCCTGGAACAGGTTGGAGGAGACCCAGTACTTC
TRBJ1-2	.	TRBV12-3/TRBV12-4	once	CASSPQGFYGYTF	TGTGCCAGCAGCCCCCAGGGGTTCTATGGCTACACCTTC
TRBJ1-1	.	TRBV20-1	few	CSARADIATEAFF	TGCAGTGCTAGAGCGGATATTGCGACTGAAGCTTTCTTT
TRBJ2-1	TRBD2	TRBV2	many	CASSPSGSSYNEQFF	TGTGCCAGCAGCCCTAGCGGAAGCTCCTACAATGAGCAGTTCTTC
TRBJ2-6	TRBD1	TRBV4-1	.	CASSRGQARSGANVLTF	TGCGCCAGCAGCCGAGGACAGGCACGCTCTGGGGCCAACGTCCTGACTTTC
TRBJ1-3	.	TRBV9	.	CASSVVEVASGNTIYF	TGTGCCAGCAGCGTAGTTGAGGTTGCCTCTGGAAACACCATATATTTT
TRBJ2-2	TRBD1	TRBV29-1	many	CSVVQGSDTGELFF	TGCAGCGTTGTACAGGGGTCGGACACCGGGGAGCTGTTTTTT
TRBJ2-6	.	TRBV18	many	CASSPGRLGANVLTF	TGTGCCAGCTCACCAGGGAGGTTAGGGGCCAACGTCCTGACTTTC
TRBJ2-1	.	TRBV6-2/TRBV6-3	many	CASSYSESMMDREQFF	TGTGCCAGCAGTTACTCTGAATCCATGATGGACCGCGAGCAGTTCTTC
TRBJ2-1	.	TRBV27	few	CASSHLEGLEFF	TGTGCCAGCAGCCACCTGGAGGGGTTAGAGTTCTTC
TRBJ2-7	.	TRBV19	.	CASSMGSGYEQYF	TGTGCCAGTAGTATGGGATCTGGGTACGAGCAGTACTTC
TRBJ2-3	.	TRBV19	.	CASSTIATDTQYF	TGTGCCAGTAGTACTATTGCCACAGATACGCAGTATTTT
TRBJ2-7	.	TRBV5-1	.	CASSLPTTGTYEQYF	TGCGCCAGCAGCCTACCAACCACAGGAACCTACGAGCAGTACTTC
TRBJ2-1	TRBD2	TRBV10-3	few	CAISDLTSGRALEQFF	TGTGCCATCAGTGATCTTACTAGCGGGAGGGCCCTTGAGCAGTTCTTC
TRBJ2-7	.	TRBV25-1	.	CASTVGTGVSYEQYF	TGTGCCAGCACTGTAGGGACTGGGGTTTCCTACGAGCAGTACTTC
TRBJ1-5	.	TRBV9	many	CASSVGISNQPQHF	TGTGCCAGCAGCGTAGGTATTAGCAATCAGCCCCAGCATTTT
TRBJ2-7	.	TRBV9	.	CASSFTSRPYEQYF	TGTGCCAGCAGCTTTACCAGTAGACCTTACGAGCAGTACTTC
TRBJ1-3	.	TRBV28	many	CASTIGSSTWSGNTIYF	TGTGCCAGCACCATTGGAAGCTCAACTTGGTCTGGAAACACCATATATTTT
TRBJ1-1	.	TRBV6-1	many	CASSWGSEAFF	TGTGCCAGCAGTTGGGGGTCTGAAGCTTTCTTT
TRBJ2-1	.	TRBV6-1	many	CASSEEGGIGGPQLNNEQFF	TGTGCCAGCAGTGAGGAAGGGGGGATCGGCGGGCCACAATTGAACAATGAGCAGTTCTTC
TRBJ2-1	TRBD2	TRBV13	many	CASSLTGLANNEQFF	TGTGCCAGCAGCTTAACGGGACTAGCTAACAATGAGCAGTTCTTC
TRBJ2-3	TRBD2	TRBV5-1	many	CASSLVSAGEGADTQYF	TGCGCCAGCAGCTTGGTATCAGCGGGAGAGGGCGCAGATACGCAGTATTTT
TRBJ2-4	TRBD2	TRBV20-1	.	CSAIEGGGLAAYYF	TGCAGTGCTATAGAGGGTGGGGGACTAGCGGCCTACTACTTC
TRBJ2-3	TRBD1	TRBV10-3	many	CAISDKGASTDTQYF	TGTGCCATCAGTGATAAGGGGGCGAGCACAGATACGCAGTATTTT
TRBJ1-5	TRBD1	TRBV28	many	CATAWTGSLINQPQHF	TGTGCCACCGCCTGGACAGGGAGTTTAATCAATCAGCCCCAGCATTTT
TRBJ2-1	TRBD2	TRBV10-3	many	CAISSPTSGTNNEQFF	TGTGCCATCAGTTCACCGACTAGCGGGACCAACAATGAGCAGTTCTTC
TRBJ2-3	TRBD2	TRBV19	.	CASGLAGADTQYF	TGTGCCAGCGGACTAGCGGGGGCAGATACGCAGTATTTT
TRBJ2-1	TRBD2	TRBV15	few	CATSSTLAGVGNEQFF	TGTGCCACCAGCAGTACCTTAGCGGGAGTAGGGAATGAGCAGTTCTTC
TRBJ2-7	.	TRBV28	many	CASSPGLPYEQYF	TGTGCCAGCAGCCCAGGGCTCCCCTACGAGCAGTACTTC
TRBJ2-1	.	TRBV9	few	CASSVAETNEQFF	TGTGCCAGCAGCGTAGCGGAGACCAATGAGCAGTTCTTC
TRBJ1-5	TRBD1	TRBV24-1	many	CATKDRWGNQPQHF	TGTGCCACCAAGGACAGGTGGGGCAATCAGCCCCAGCATTTT
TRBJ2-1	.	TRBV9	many	CASSKRGGGQFF	TGTGCCAGCTCAAAGAGGGGAGGCGGGCAGTTCTTC
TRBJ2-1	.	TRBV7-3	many	CASSPMRGNEQFF	TGTGCCAGCAGCCCCATGAGAGGGAATGAGCAGTTCTTC
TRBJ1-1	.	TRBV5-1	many	CASSLNHLAANTEAFF	TGCGCCAGCAGCTTGAACCACCTGGCAGCCAACACTGAAGCTTTCTTT